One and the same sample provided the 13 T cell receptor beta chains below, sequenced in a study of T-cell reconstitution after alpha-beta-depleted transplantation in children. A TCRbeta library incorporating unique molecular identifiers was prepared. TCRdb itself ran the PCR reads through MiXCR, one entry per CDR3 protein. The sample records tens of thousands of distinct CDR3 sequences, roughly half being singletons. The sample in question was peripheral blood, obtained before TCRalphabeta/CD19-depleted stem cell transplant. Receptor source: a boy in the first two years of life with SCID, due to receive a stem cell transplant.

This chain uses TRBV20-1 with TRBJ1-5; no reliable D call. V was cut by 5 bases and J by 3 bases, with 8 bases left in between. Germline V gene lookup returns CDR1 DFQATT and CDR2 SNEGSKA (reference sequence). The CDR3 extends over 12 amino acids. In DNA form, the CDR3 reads TGCAGTGCTTCCCAGCTCAATCAGCCCCAGCATTTT. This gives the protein CSASQLNQPQHF.

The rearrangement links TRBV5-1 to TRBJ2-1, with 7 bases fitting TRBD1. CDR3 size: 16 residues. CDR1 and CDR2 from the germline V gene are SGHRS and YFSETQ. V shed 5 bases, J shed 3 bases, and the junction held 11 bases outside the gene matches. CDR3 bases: TGCGCCAGCAGTAGACTTGGGGACAGACACTACAATGAGCAGTTCTTC. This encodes CASSRLGDRHYNEQFF.

For the CDR3, the DNA is TGTGCCACCAGCAGGACCAGCGGTTCTTCCTACAATGAGCAGTTCTTC. Protein sequence: CATSRTSGSSYNEQFF. V gene TRBV15 combines with J gene TRBJ2-1; a possible D gene is TRBD2 (5 bases). The ends were cut back, 3 bases at V and 1 base at J, with 13 bases in the middle. Germline loops: CDR1 LNHNV, CDR2 YYDKDF (reference sequence). The CDR3 spans 16 residues.

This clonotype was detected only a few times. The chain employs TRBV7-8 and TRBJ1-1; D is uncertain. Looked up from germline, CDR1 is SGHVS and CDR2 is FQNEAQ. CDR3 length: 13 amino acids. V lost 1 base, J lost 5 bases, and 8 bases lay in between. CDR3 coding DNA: TGTGCCAGCAGCTTAGTAGGGTTGACTGAAGCTTTCTTT. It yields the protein CASSLVGLTEAFF.

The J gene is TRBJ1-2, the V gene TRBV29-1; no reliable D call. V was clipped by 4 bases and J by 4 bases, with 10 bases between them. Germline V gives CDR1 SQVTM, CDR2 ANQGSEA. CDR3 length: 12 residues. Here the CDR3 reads CSVVPAVYGYTF. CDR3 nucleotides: TGCAGCGTTGTACCGGCGGTCTATGGCTACACCTTC.

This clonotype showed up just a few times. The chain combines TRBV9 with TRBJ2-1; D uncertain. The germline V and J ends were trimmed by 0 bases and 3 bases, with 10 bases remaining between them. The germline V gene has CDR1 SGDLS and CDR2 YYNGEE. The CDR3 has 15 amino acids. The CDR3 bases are TGTGCCAGCAGCGTAGAGGGTGGCCGCTACAATGAGCAGTTCTTC. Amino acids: CASSVEGGRYNEQFF.

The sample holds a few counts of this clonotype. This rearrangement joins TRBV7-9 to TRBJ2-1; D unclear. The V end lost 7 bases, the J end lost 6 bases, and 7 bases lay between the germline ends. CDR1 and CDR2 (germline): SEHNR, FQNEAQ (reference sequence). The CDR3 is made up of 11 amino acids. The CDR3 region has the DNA TGTGCCAGCACCCCAAGCAATGAGCAGTTCTTC. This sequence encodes CASTPSNEQFF.

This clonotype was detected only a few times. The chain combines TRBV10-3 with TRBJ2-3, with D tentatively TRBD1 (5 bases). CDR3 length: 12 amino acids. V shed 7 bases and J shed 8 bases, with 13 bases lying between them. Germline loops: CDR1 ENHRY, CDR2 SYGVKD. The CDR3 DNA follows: TGTGCCATCAAGAAAGGGGATGCTACGCAGTATTTT. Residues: CAIKKGDATQYF.

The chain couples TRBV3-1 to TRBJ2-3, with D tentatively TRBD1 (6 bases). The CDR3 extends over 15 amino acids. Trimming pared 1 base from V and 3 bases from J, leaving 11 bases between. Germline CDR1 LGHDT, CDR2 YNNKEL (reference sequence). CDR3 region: CASSQVLGTTDTQYF. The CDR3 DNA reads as TGTGCCAGCAGCCAAGTACTGGGGACAACAGATACGCAGTATTTT.

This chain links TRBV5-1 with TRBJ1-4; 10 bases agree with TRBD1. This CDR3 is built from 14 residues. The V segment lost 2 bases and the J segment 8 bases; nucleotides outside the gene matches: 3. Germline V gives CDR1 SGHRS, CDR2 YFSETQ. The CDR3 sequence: CASSLGTGDEKLFF. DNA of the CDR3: TGCGCCAGCAGCTTAGGGACAGGGGACGAAAAACTGTTTTTT.

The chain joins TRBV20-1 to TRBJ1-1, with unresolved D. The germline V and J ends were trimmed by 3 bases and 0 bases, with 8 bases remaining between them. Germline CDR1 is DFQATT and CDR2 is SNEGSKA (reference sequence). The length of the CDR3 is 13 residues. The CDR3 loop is CSASHDMNTEAFF. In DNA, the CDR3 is TGCAGTGCTAGTCATGATATGAACACTGAAGCTTTCTTT.

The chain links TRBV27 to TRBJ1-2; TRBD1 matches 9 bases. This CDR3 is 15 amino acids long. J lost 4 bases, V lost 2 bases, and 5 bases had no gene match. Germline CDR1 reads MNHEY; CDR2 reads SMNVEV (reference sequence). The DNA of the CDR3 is TGTGCCAGCAGTTTAGGGACAGGGTCTTCCTATGGCTACACCTTC. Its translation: CASSLGTGSSYGYTF.

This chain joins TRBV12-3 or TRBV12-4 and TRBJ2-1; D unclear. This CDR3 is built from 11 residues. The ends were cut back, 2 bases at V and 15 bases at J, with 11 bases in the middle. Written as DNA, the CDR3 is TGTGCCAGCAGTTTACTAGGAATCCTGTTCTTC. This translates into CASSLLGILFF.